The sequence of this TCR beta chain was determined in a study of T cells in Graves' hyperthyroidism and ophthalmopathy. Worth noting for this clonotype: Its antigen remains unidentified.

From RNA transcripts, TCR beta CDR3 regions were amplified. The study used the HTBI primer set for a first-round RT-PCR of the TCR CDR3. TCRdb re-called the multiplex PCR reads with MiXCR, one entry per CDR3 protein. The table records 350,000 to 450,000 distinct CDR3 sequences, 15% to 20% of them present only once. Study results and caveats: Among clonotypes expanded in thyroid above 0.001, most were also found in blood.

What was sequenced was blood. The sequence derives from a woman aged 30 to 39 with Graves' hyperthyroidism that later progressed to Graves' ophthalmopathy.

CDR3 sequence: CASSIVLQEWETQYF. CDR3 in DNA: TGTGCCAGTAGTATCGTATTACAGGAATGGGAGACCCAGTACTTC. The gene calls are TRBV19 and TRBJ2-5; D perhaps matches TRBD1 (5 bases). Per germline, CDR1 LNHDA and CDR2 SQIVND (reference sequence). V was trimmed by 3 bases and J by 5 bases, leaving 16 bases between them. The CDR3 is 15 amino acids.